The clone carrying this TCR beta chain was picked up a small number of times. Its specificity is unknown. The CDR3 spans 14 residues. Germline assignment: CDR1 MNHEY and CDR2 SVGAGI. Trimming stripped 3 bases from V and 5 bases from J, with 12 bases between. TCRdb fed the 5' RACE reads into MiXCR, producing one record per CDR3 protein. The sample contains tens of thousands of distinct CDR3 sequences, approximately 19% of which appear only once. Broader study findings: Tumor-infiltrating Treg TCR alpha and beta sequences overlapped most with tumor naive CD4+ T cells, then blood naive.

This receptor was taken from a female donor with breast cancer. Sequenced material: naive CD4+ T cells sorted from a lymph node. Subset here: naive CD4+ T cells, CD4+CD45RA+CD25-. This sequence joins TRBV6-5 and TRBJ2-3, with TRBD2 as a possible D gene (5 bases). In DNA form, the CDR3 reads TGTGCCAGCAGTTATAGGGCCGGGGTAGATACGCAGTATTTT. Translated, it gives CASSYRAGVDTQYF.